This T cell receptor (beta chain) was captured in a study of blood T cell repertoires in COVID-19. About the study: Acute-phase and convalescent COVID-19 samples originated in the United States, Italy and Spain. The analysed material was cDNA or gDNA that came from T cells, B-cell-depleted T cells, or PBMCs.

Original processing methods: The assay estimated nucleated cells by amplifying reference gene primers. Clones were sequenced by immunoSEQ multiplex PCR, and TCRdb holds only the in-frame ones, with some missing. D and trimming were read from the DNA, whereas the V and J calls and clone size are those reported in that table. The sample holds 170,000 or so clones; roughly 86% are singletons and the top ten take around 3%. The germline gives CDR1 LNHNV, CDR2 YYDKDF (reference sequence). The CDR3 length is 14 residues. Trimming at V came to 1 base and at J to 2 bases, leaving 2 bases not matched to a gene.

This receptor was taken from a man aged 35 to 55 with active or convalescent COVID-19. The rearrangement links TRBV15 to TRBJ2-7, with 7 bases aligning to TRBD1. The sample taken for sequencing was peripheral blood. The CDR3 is CATSRARGPYEQYF. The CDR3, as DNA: TGTGCCACCAGCAGAGCGAGGGGGCCCTACGAGCAGTACTTC.